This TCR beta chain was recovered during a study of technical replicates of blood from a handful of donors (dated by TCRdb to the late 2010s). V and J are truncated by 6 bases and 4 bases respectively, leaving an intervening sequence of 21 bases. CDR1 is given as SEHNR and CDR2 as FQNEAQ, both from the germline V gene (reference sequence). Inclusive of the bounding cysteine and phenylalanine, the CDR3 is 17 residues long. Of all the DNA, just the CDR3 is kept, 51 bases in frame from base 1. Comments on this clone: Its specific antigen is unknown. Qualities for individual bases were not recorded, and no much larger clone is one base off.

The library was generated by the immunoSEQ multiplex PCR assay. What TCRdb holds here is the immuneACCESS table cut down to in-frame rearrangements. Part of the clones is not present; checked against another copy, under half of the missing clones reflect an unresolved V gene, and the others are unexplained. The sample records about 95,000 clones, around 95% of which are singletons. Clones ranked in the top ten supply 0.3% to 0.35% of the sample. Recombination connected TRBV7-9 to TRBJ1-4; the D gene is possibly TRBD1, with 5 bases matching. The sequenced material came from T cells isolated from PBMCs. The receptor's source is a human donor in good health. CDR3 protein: CASSLQEGVIYNEKLFF. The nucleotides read TGTGCCAGCAGTCTACAGGAAGGCGTTATATATAATGAAAAACTGTTTTTT. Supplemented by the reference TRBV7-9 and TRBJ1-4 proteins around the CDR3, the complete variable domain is DTGVSQNPRHKITKRGQNVTFRCDPISEHNRLYWYRQTLGQGPEFLTYFQNEAQLEKSRLLSDRFSAERPKGSFSTLEIQRTEQGDSAMYLCASSLQEGVIYNEKLFFGSGTQLSVL.